These T cell receptor beta chains were read from a single sample in a study of regulatory T cells in long-lasting Graves disease. TCRdb itself ran the multiplex PCR reads through MiXCR, one entry per CDR3 protein. The sample has about 520,000 distinct CDR3 sequences, about 11% seen once. These sequences were also reported in another study, on T cells in Graves' hyperthyroidism and ophthalmopathy.

The source was peripheral blood mononuclear cells (PBMCs), collected at new diagnosis, from a patient treated with antithyroid drugs. Receptors originate from a woman aged 25 to 39 with Graves disease. Each CDR3 is given with its conserved first and last residue. Each record gives: D gene, clone size, CDR3 length, J gene, V gene, CDR3 DNA, CDR3 protein. The D gene is left open where the match is weak. Clone size is given for some rows only: seen once, a few or many times, or a class if the clone is expanded.

>TRBD1|many|13|TRBJ1-2|TRBV27
TGTGCCAGCAGCCCCGGACAGGGGGTTCGCTACACCTTC
CASSPGQGVRYTF
>-|many|14|TRBJ1-6|TRBV5-1
TGCGCCAGCAGCTTGTTGACAGATAATTCACCCCTCCACTTT
CASSLLTDNSPLHF
>TRBD2|many|14|TRBJ2-5|TRBV6-1
TGTGCCAGCAGTCCCGGGGGGGTGAGAGAGACCCAGTACTTC
CASSPGGVRETQYF
>TRBD1|-|14|TRBJ1-3|TRBV2
TGTGCCAGCAGTTGGGACAGTTACGGAAACACCATATATTTT
CASSWDSYGNTIYF
>-|few|15|TRBJ1-1|TRBV7-2
TGTGCCAGCAGCTTATATAGAAGAATGGACACTGAAGCTTTCTTT
CASSLYRRMDTEAFF
>-|few|17|TRBJ2-1|TRBV5-1
TGCGCCAGCAGCTTGAGATCCGGGACAAGCTCCTACAATGAGCAGTTCTTC
CASSLRSGTSSYNEQFF
>TRBD2|-|16|TRBJ2-1|TRBV20-1
TGCAGTGCTAGAGATGACGGCGGGAGGGCCTACGGTGAGCAGTTCTTC
CSARDDGGRAYGEQFF
>-|many|11|TRBJ2-7|TRBV2
TGTGCCAGCAGTCCCGCGGTGGAGCAGTACTTC
CASSPAVEQYF
>-|many|15|TRBJ1-5|TRBV19
TGTGCCAGTAGGCAAAAGACAGGTAGCAATCAGCCCCAGCATTTT
CASRQKTGSNQPQHF
>TRBD2|-|16|TRBJ2-7|TRBV27
TGTGCCAGCAGTCCAATAGGACTAGCGGGATACTACGAGCAGTACTTC
CASSPIGLAGYYEQYF
>-|many|15|TRBJ2-1|TRBV20-1
TGCAGTGCTACGGGGGGCGGGAGCTCCTACAATGAGCAGTTCTTC
CSATGGGSSYNEQFF
>TRBD1|-|15|TRBJ1-1|TRBV6-1
TGTGCCAGCAGGACAGGGAAGCGGGGGAACACTGAAGCTTTCTTT
CASRTGKRGNTEAFF
>-|-|15|TRBJ2-3|TRBV7-9
TGTGCCAGCAGCTCCCTTCTCCAAAGGACAGATACGCAGTATTTT
CASSSLLQRTDTQYF
>TRBD2|many|16|TRBJ2-5|TRBV20-1
TGCAGTGCTCGGTTAACTAGCGGGAGGGCCGCAGAGACCCAGTACTTC
CSARLTSGRAAETQYF
>TRBD2|many|19|TRBJ2-1|TRBV9
TGTGCCAGCAGCGTAGGTGATGTTGGCATATACGGACTAGATCATGAGCAGTTCTTC
CASSVGDVGIYGLDHEQFF
>TRBD1|few|15|TRBJ2-1|TRBV4-3
TGCGCCAGCAGCCAAGTTAGACAGGGGGGCAATGAGCAGTTCTTC
CASSQVRQGGNEQFF
>-|many|13|TRBJ1-2|TRBV11-2
TGTGCCAGCAGCTTCGGGCGCGGCTATGGCTACACCTTC
CASSFGRGYGYTF
>-|many|14|TRBJ1-2|TRBV30
TGTGCCTGGAGTGTAAGTCAAGCTGGGTATGGCTACACCTTC
CAWSVSQAGYGYTF
>-|-|15|TRBJ2-2|TRBV18
TGTGCCACGAAAATACAGGATCCGAACACCGGGGAGCTGTTTTTT
CATKIQDPNTGELFF
>-|many|14|TRBJ2-7|TRBV10-3
TGTGCCATCAAACGGGACCTCAAGTCCTACGAGCAGTACTTC
CAIKRDLKSYEQYF
>-|many|14|TRBJ2-3|TRBV12-3/TRBV12-4
TGTGCCAGCCGGGGACCGAGGATCACAGATACGCAGTATTTT
CASRGPRITDTQYF
>-|many|15|TRBJ2-1|TRBV5-1
TGTGCCAGCAGCCAAGACAGTAGCTCCTACAATGAGCAGTTCTTC
CASSQDSSSYNEQFF
>-|many|15|TRBJ1-2|TRBV10-3
TGTGCCATCAGTTCTTGGGACCCGCTCTTATATGGCTACACCTTC
CAISSWDPLLYGYTF
>-|many|13|TRBJ2-7|TRBV6-1
TGTGCCAGCAGCCAGCAGCTCAAGTACGAGCAGTACTTC
CASSQQLKYEQYF
>TRBD1|-|14|TRBJ1-1|TRBV2
TGTGCCAGCAGAACCGGGACAGGGTTCGATGAAGCTTTCTTT
CASRTGTGFDEAFF
>-|many|17|TRBJ2-6|TRBV19
TGTGCCAGTAGTATGTTACCTTTGAGCTCTGGGGCCAACGTCCTGACTTTC
CASSMLPLSSGANVLTF
>TRBD1|many|15|TRBJ2-5|TRBV11-2
TGTGCCAGCAGCTTTTACTGGGACAGGGAAGAGACCCAGTACTTC
CASSFYWDREETQYF
>-|many|16|TRBJ2-1|TRBV6-2/TRBV6-3
TGTGCCAGCAGTTACGATATGAGGCTAGCATTTCCTGAGCAGTTCTTC
CASSYDMRLAFPEQFF
>-|many|13|TRBJ1-4|TRBV7-9
TGTGCCAGCAGCTTCCGAGGCGGGGAAAAACTGTTTTTT
CASSFRGGEKLFF
>-|many|15|TRBJ1-1|TRBV12-3/TRBV12-4
TGTGCCAACAGTCCTACGGGACGGGAGGATACTGAAGCTTTCTTT
CANSPTGREDTEAFF
>TRBD1|-|17|TRBJ2-7|TRBV3-1
TGTGCCAGCAGCCCCGTGGGTGAAGGGACAGGGAGCTACGAGCAGTACTTC
CASSPVGEGTGSYEQYF
>-|many|12|TRBJ2-3|TRBV24-1
TGTGCCACCAGTGATTCCACAGATACGCAGTATTTT
CATSDSTDTQYF